This record concerns one T cell receptor (beta chain) sequence. What it binds is unknown. Scientists recovered RNA and DNA together from about 21-30 mg of unsorted bulk tissue. Tumor samples all exceeded 80% viable tumor cells. The sample comes from a study of tumor-infiltrating lymphocytes in primary liver carcinoma. Points from the study as a whole: Researchers report that only about 7.5-25% of top clones turned up in all five tumor regions.

Germline lookup yields CDR1 LNHDA and CDR2 SQIVND (reference sequence). The V gene end was trimmed by 7 bases and the J gene end by 7 bases; junction bases not matched to a gene: 7. There are 14 residues in the CDR3. TCR beta cDNA came from about 500 ng total RNA, primed with a constant-region primer. Employing slightly modified ARM-PCR, three nested multiplex PCR rounds were run, and these gave rise to the TCR beta libraries. Forward primers for TRBV1-TRBV30 and a C-beta reverse primer served the first two PCR rounds, at about 11 cycles each. One entry per CDR3 protein results from TCRdb running MiXCR on the multiplex PCR reads. The sample holds about 99,000 distinct CDR3 sequences, around two thirds seen once.

The chain carries TRBV19 and TRBJ1-6; TRBD1 matches 7 bases. Sequenced sample: liver tumor tissue from sampling region 5. The subset here: tumor region T5, tumor centre. The sequence was obtained from a woman aged 60-70 years with primary liver carcinoma and hepatitis B virus infection. This CDR3 reads CASNAGTVNSPLHF. CDR3 sequence (DNA): TGTGCCAGTAACGCCGGGACAGTCAATTCACCCCTCCACTTT.